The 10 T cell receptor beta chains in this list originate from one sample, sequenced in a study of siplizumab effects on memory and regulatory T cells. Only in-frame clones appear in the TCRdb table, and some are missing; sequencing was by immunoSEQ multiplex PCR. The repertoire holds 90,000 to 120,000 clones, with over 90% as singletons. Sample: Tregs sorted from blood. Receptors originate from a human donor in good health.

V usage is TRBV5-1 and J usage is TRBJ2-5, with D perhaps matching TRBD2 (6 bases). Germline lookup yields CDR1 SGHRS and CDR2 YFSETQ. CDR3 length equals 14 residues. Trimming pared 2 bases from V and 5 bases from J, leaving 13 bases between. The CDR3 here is CASSFGGARETQYF. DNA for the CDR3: TGCGCCAGCAGCTTCGGAGGGGCGCGGGAGACCCAGTACTTC.

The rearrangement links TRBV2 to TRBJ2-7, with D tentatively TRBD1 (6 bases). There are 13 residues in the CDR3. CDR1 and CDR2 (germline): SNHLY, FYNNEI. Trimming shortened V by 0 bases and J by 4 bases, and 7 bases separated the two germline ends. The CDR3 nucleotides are TGTGCCAGCAGTGAAGCAGGACAGTACGAGCAGTACTTC. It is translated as CASSEAGQYEQYF. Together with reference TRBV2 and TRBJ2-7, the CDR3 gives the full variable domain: EPEVTQTPSHQVTQMGQEVILRCVPISNHLYFYWYRQILGQKVEFLVSFYNNEISEKSEIFDDQFSVERPDGSNFTLKIRSTKLEDSAMYFCASSEAGQYEQYFGPGTRLTVT.

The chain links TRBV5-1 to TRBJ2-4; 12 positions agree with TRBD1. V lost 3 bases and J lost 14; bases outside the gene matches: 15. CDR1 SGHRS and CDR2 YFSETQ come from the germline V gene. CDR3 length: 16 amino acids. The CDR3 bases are TGCGCCAGCAGCTCCGGGACAGGGGGCGCATTAAGTAATGAGTACTTC. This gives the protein CASSSGTGGALSNEYF.

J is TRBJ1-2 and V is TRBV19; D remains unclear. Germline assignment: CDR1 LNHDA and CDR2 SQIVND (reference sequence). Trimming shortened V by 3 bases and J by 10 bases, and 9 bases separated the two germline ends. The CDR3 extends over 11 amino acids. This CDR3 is CASSIGRAYTF. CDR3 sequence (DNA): TGTGCCAGTAGTATCGGCCGGGCCTACACCTTC.

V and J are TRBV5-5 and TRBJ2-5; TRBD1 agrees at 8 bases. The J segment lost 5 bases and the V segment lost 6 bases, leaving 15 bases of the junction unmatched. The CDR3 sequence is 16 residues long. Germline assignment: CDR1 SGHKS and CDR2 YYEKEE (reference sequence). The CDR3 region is CASTSQWGTGGETQYF. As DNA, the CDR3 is TGTGCCAGCACCTCCCAATGGGGCACAGGGGGGGAGACCCAGTACTTC. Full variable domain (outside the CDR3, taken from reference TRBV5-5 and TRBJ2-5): DAGVTQSPTHLIKTRGQQVTLRCSPISGHKSVSWYQQVLGQGPQFIFQYYEKEERGRGNFPDRFSARQFPNYSSELNVNALLLGDSALYLCASTSQWGTGGETQYFGPGTRLLVL.

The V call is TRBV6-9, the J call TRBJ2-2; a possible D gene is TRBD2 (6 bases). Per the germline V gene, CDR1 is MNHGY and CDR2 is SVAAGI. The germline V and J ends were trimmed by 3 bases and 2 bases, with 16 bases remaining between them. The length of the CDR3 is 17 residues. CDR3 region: CASSYGVRGANTGELFF. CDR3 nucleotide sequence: TGTGCCAGCAGTTACGGAGTTCGCGGGGCTAACACCGGGGAGCTGTTTTTT.

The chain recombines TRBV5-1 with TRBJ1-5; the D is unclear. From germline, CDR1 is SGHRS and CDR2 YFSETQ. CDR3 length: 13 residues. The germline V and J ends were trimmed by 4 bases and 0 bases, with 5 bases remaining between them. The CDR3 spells CASSVNSNQPQHF. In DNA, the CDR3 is TGCGCCAGCAGCGTAAATAGCAATCAGCCCCAGCATTTT.

CDR3 DNA: TGTGCCAGCAGCTGGGGGACTAGCGGGGCCTCCTACGAGCAGTACTTC. Protein product: CASSWGTSGASYEQYF. The chain couples TRBV5-4 to TRBJ2-7; 13 nucleotides line up with TRBD2. The germline gives CDR1 SGHNT, CDR2 YYREEE (reference sequence). CDR3 size: 16 residues. V lost 3 bases to trimming and J lost 0 bases; unmatched junction nucleotides: 3.

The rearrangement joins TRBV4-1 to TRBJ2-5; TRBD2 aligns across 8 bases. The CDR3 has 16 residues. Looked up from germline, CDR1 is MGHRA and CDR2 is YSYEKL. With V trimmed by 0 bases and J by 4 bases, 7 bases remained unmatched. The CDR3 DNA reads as TGCGCCAGCAGCCAAGATCGACTGAGCGGGGGAGAGACCCAGTACTTC. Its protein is CASSQDRLSGGETQYF.

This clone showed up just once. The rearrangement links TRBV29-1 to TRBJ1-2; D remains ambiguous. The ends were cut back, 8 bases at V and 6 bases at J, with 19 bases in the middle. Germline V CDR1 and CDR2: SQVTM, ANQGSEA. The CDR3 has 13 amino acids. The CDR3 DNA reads TGCAGCTACATCTCCCGGACGAGGGATGGCTACACCTTC. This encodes CSYISRTRDGYTF.